The 12 T cell receptor beta chains reported below all come from one sample, sequenced in a study of T cells in Graves' hyperthyroidism and ophthalmopathy (dated by TCRdb to about 2019). The library came from multiplex PCR. The listed sequencing device is Illumina HiSeq 2000. The TCR beta CDR3 regions were amplified from the RNA transcripts. The TCR CDR3 was subjected to a first round of RT-PCR using the HTBI primer set and the Qiagen OneStep RT-PCR kit. In-frame beta chains were kept once TCRdb had trimmed the public reads at Q25 with fastp and called clones with MiXCR. Rows are unified per CDR3 protein, each entry keeping the most common DNA and genes. Counted in this sample were about 290,000 distinct CDR3 sequences; 10% to 15% of them appeared once. Of the sample, approximately 8.6% is held by the ten largest clones. Specimen: blood. Receptors were obtained from a woman in her thirties with Graves' hyperthyroidism that later progressed to Graves' ophthalmopathy.

This clonotype was observed once. The chain couples TRBV20-1 to TRBJ1-1; 9 bases agree with TRBD1. V dropped 3 bases and J dropped 0; count of bases not matched to a gene: 5. The CDR3 is made up of 15 amino acids. From germline, CDR1 is DFQATT and CDR2 SNEGSKA (reference sequence). The CDR3 region is CSARGTGIMNTEAFF. As DNA, the CDR3 is TGCAGTGCTAGGGGGACAGGGATTATGAACACTGAAGCTTTCTTT.

This clonotype was seen many times. The V gene is TRBV7-2, the J gene TRBJ1-2; unclear D gene. Per the germline V gene, CDR1 is SGHTA and CDR2 is FQGNSA. The CDR3 loop spans 14 amino acids. Trimming took 1 base from V and 5 from J, leaving 11 bases between them. CDR3 nucleotides: TGTGCCAGCAGCTTAGACCGGGGTCGGTATGGCTACACCTTC. Amino acid sequence: CASSLDRGRYGYTF.

In this sample, this clonotype turned up once. The rearrangement links TRBV20-1 to TRBJ1-4; TRBD1 is a possible D gene (6 bases). The CDR3 is made up of 17 amino acids. V lost 3 bases, J lost 3 bases, and 20 bases lay in between. The V gene's germline CDR1 is DFQATT and CDR2 SNEGSKA (reference sequence). As DNA, the CDR3 is TGCAGTGCTAGGATGCCGACAGGTTCGATATCTAATGAAAAACTGTTTTTT. It specifies CSARMPTGSISNEKLFF.

The sample holds many counts of this clonotype. This sequence joins TRBV4-2 and TRBJ2-3; D is unresolved. Germline V gives CDR1 LGHNA, CDR2 YNFKEQ. V was shortened by 0 bases and J by 2 bases, with 9 bases between the two germline ends. This CDR3 is 15 amino acids long. In DNA, the CDR3 is TGTGCCAGCAGCCAAGATGACGCTACCACAGATACGCAGTATTTT. It codes for CASSQDDATTDTQYF.

This chain's CDR3 is CSASGVSGRGSNEQFF. CDR3 bases: TGCAGTGCTAGTGGGGTGAGCGGGAGGGGTTCAAATGAGCAGTTCTTC. The chain recombines TRBV20-1 with TRBJ2-1, with TRBD2 matching 10 bases. Per germline, CDR1 DFQATT and CDR2 SNEGSKA (reference sequence). The ends lost 3 bases at V and 7 bases at J; junction bases unmatched: 12. CDR3 length equals 16 residues.

This clonotype appeared many times. The chain has TRBV7-9 and TRBJ1-1; D gene unclear. The ends were cut back, 3 bases at V and 3 bases at J, with 11 bases in the middle. Per germline, CDR1 SEHNR and CDR2 FQNEAQ (reference sequence). The CDR3 spans 14 residues. CDR3 loop: CASSLVAEYTEAFF. CDR3 DNA sequence: TGTGCCAGCAGCTTGGTAGCGGAGTACACTGAAGCTTTCTTT.

This clonotype was picked up a small number of times. The chain links TRBV29-1 to TRBJ2-2; D is unclear. V lost 4 bases and J lost 5, with 17 bases in between. The CDR3 consists of 15 residues. CDR1 and CDR2 (germline): SQVTM, ANQGSEA. For the CDR3, the DNA is TGCAGCGTTGTTGAGGTCGGGTCTCGGACCGGGGAGCTGTTTTTT. As protein: CSVVEVGSRTGELFF.

This clonotype was detected many times. The V call is TRBV20-1, the J call TRBJ2-7; the D is unclear. The V gene lost 2 bases and the J gene lost 0 bases, with 11 bases spanning the gap. The CDR3 loop spans 14 amino acids. From germline, CDR1 is DFQATT and CDR2 SNEGSKA (reference sequence). CDR3 loop: CSARRGPNSYEQYF. CDR3 coding DNA: TGCAGTGCTAGACGCGGACCAAACTCCTACGAGCAGTACTTC.

This clonotype was found many times. This sequence joins TRBV28 and TRBJ2-7; possibly TRBD2 for D (6 bases). There are 14 residues in the CDR3. Trimming shortened V by 3 bases and J by 2 bases, and 11 bases separated the two germline ends. Germline V gene data show CDR1 as MDHEN and CDR2 as SYDVKM. CDR3 protein: CASSFLRLAYEQYF. For the CDR3, the DNA is TGTGCCAGCAGTTTTCTTCGACTAGCCTACGAGCAGTACTTC.

This clonotype was counted many times. The chain couples TRBV2 to TRBJ1-1, with D possibly TRBD1 on 5 matching bases. The germline gives CDR1 SNHLY, CDR2 FYNNEI. CDR3 length: 14 amino acids. V shed 6 bases and J shed 5 bases, with 16 bases lying between them. Here the CDR3 reads CASRYMGPTTEAFF. The CDR3 DNA reads as TGTGCCAGCAGATATATGGGGCCTACGACTGAAGCTTTCTTT.

This chain links TRBV5-8 with TRBJ2-3; the D gene is possibly TRBD2 (5 bases). There are 17 residues in the CDR3. Germline V lookup: CDR1 SGHTS, CDR2 YDEGEE. Trimming shortened V by 0 bases and J by 2 bases, and 16 bases separated the two germline ends. Here the CDR3 DNA reads TGTGCCAGCAGCTTGGACCGAGCAGTCGGGGACACAGATACGCAGTATTTT. Translation gives CASSLDRAVGDTDTQYF.

This clonotype was observed at least ten times. The V and J genes are TRBV2 and TRBJ2-7; a weak D match, TRBD1 (6 bases). Germline CDR1 and CDR2: SNHLY and FYNNEI. The V end lost 4 bases, the J end lost 3 bases, and 22 bases lay between the germline ends. The CDR3 spans 17 residues. The chain's CDR3 is CASSVPLTGGDYYEQYF. In DNA form, the CDR3 reads TGTGCCAGCAGTGTCCCACTGACAGGTGGAGACTACTACGAGCAGTACTTC.